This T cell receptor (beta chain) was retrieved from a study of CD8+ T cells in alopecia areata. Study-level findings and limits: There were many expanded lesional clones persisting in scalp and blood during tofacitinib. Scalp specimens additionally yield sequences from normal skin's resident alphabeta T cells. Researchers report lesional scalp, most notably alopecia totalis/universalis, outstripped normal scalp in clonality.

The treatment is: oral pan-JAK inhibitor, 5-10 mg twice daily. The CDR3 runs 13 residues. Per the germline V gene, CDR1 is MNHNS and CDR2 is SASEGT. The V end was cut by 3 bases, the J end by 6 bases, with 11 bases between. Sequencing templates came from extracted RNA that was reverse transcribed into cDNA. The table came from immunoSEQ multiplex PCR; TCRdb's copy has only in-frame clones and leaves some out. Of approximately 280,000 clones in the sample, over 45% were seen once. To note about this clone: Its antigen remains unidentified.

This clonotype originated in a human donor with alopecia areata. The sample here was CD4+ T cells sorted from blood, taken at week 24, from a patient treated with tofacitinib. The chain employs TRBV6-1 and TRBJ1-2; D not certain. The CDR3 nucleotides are TGTGCCAGCAGTGATCCGATAGGGCATGGCTACACCTTC. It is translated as CASSDPIGHGYTF.